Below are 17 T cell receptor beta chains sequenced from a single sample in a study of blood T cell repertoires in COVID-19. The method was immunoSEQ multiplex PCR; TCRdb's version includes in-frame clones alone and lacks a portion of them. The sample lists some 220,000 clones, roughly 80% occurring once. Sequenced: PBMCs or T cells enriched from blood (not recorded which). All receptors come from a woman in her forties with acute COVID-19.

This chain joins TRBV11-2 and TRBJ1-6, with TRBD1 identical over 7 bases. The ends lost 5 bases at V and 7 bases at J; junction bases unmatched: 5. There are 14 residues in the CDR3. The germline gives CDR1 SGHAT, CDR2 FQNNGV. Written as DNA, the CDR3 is TGTGCCAGCAGCCCGGACAGGCTAAATTCACCCCTCCACTTT. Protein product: CASSPDRLNSPLHF.

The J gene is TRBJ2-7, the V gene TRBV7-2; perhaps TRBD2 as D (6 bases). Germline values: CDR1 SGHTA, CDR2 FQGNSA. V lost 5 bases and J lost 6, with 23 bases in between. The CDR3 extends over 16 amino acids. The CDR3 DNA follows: TGTGCCAGCAGCCAAGCTGGACTAACCAACCGGGGCGAGCAGTACTTC. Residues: CASSQAGLTNRGEQYF.

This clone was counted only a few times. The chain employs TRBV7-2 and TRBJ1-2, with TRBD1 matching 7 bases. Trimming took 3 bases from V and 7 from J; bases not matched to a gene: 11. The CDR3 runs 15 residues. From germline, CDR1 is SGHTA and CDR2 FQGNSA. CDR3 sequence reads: CASSLDRRTLGGYTF. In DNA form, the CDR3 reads TGTGCCAGCAGCTTGGACAGGCGAACTTTGGGTGGCTACACCTTC.

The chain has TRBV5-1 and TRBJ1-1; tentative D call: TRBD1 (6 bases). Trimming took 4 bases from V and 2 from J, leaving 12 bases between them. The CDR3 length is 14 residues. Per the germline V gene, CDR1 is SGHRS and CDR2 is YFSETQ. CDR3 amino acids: CASSKGTINTEAFF. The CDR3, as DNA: TGCGCCAGCAGCAAAGGGACAATCAACACTGAAGCTTTCTTT.

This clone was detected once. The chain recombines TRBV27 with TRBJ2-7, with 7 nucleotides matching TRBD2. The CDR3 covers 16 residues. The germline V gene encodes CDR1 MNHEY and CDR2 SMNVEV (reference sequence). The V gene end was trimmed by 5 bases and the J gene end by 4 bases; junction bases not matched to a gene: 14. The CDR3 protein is CASSPGGKDGMYEQYF. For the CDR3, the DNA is TGTGCCAGCAGTCCCGGGGGGAAGGACGGGATGTACGAGCAGTACTTC.

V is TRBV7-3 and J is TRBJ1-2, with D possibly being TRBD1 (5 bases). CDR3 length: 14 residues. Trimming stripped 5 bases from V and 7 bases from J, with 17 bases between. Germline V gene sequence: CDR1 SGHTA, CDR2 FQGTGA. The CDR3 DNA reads TGTGCCAGCAGCCAAGTTGCCGGGGGAAGTGGCTACACCTTC. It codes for CASSQVAGGSGYTF.

The CDR3, as DNA: TGCAGCGTTTGGACAGATGGGACTGAAGCTTTCTTT. It specifies CSVWTDGTEAFF. The chain is built from TRBV29-1 and TRBJ1-1; maybe TRBD1 (6 bases). V shed 5 bases and J shed 5 bases, with 12 bases lying between them. CDR3 length: 12 amino acids. CDR1 is SQVTM and CDR2 is ANQGSEA in the germline V gene.

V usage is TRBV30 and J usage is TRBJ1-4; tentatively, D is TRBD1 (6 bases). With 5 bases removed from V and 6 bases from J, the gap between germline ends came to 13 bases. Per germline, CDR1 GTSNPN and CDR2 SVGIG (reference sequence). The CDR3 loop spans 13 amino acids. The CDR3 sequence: CAWGRGTYEKLFF. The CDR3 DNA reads TGTGCCTGGGGGCGGGGGACATATGAAAAACTGTTTTTT. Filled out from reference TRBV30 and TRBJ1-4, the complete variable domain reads SQTIHQWPATLVQPVGSPLSLECTVEGTSNPNLYWYRQAAGRGLQLLFYSVGIGQISSEVPQNLSASRPQDRQFILSSKKLLLSDSGFYLCAWGRGTYEKLFFGSGTQLSVL.

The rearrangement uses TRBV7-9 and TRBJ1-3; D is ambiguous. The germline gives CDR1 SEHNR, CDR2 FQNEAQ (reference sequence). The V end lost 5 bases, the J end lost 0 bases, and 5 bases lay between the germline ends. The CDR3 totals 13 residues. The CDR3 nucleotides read TGTGCCAGCAGCCCGTCCTCTGGAAACACCATATATTTT. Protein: CASSPSSGNTIYF.

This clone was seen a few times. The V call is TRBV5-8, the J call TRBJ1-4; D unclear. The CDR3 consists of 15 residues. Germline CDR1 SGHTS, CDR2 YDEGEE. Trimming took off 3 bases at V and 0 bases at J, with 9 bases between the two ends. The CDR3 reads CASSSLGTTNEKLFF. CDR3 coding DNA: TGTGCCAGCAGCTCTCTCGGGACAACTAATGAAAAACTGTTTTTT.

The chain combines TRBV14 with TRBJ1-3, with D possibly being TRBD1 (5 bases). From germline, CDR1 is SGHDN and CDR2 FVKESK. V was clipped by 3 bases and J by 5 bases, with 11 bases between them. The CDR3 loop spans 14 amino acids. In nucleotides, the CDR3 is TGTGCCAGCAGCCAGAGGACAACTAGAAACACCATATATTTT. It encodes CASSQRTTRNTIYF.

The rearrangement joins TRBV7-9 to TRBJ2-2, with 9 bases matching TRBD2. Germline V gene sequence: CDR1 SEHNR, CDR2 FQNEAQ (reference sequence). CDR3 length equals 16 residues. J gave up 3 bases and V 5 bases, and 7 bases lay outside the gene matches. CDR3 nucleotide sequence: TGTGCCAGCAGCGTTAGCGGGAGAGGGGACACCGGGGAGCTGTTTTTT. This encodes CASSVSGRGDTGELFF.

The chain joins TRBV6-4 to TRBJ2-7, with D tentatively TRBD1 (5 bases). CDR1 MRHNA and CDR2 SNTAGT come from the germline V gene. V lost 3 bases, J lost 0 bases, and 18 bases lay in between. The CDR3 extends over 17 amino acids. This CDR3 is CASSEEGIAQDSYEQYF. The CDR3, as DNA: TGTGCCAGCAGTGAGGAAGGGATTGCACAGGACTCCTACGAGCAGTACTTC.

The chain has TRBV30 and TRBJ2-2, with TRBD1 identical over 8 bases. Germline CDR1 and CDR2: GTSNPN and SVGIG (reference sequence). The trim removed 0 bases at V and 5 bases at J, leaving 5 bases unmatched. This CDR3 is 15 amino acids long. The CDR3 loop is CAWSVGQGRTGELFF. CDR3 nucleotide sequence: TGTGCCTGGAGTGTCGGACAGGGTCGAACCGGGGAGCTGTTTTTT. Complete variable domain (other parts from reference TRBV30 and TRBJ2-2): SQTIHQWPATLVQPVGSPLSLECTVEGTSNPNLYWYRQAAGRGLQLLFYSVGIGQISSEVPQNLSASRPQDRQFILSSKKLLLSDSGFYLCAWSVGQGRTGELFFGEGSRLTVL.

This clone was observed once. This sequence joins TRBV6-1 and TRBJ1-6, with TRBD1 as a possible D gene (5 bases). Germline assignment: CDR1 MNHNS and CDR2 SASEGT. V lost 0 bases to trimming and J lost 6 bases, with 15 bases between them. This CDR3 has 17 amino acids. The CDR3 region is CASSEARPWGINSPLHF. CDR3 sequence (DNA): TGTGCCAGCAGTGAAGCGCGGCCCTGGGGCATTAATTCACCCCTCCACTTT.

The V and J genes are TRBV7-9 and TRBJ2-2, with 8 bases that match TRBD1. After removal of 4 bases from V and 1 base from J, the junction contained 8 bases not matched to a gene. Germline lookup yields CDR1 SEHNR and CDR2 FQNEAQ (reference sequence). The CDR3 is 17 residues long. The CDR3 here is CASSSPQDRVNTGELFF. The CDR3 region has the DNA TGTGCCAGCAGCTCCCCCCAGGACAGGGTGAACACCGGGGAGCTGTTTTTT.

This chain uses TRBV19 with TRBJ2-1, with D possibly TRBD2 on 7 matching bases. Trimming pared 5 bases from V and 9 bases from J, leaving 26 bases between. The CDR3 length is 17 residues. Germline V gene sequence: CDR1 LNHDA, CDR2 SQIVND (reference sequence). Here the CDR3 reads CASSQELAFGGYGEQFF. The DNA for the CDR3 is TGTGCCAGTAGTCAAGAACTAGCGTTTGGGGGCTACGGTGAGCAGTTCTTC.